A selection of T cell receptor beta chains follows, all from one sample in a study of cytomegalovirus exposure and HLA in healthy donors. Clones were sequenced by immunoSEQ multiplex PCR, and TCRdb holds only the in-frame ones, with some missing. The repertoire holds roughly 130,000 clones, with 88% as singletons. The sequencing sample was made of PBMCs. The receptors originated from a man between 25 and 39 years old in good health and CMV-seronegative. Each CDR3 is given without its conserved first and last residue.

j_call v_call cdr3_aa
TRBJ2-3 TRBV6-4 ASSEEGASGVDTQY
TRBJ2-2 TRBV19 ASSKGLANTGELF
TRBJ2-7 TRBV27 ASRLGGTYSYEQY
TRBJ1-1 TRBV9 ASSVVEGMNTEAF
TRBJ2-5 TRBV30 AWRGMTTSGPEGYPQETQY
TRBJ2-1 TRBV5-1 ASSMTSGRYNEQF
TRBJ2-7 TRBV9 ASSALQGGEQY
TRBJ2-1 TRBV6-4 ASSETSGIDEQF
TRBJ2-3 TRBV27 ASSIILAAKITDTQY
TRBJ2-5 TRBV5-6 ASSLEGLGGETQY
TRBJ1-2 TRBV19 ASSTGTAKNGYT
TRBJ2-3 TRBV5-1 ASSPKSNTDTQY
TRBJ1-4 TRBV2 ASRPGVGNEKLF
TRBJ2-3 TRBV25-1 ASSHRGGTDTQY
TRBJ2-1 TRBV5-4 ASSPIEYNEQF
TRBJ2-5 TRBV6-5 ASRGTGIGETQY
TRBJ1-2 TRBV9 ASSGTDATIGLYGYT
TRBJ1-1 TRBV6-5 ATTLGGLDTEAF
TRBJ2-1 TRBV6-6 ASSYAEVHNEQF
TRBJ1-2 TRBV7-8 ASSSRTGSTNGYT
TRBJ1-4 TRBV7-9 ASSSTGGAHREKLF
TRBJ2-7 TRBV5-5 ASTLPDREPYEQY
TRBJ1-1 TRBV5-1 ASSPREHTEAF
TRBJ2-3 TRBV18 AGIDRLTDTQY
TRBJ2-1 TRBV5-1 ASSLTANEQF
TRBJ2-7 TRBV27 ASSLLGQAYEQY
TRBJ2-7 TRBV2 ASRLPGTVPNEQY
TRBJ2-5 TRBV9 ASSVSGRTQETQY
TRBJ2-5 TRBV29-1 SVQKIRLAGFQETQY
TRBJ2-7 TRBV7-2 ASSFTASYEQY
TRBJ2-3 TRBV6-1 ASSEMAQYTQY
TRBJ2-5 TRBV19 ASSDSGTSETQY
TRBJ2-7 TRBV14 ASSQPGLTYEQY
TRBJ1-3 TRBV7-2 ASSWEGGSGNTIY
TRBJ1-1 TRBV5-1 ASIPEDSLNTEAF
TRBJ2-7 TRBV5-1 ASSLRGAGDRDYEQY
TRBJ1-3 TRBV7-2 ASSALRDSLPVSGNTIY
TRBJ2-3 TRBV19 ASVQGQADTQY
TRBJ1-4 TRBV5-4 ASRFGTGRGGTNEKLF
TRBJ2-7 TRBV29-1 SVEGYGQNYEQY
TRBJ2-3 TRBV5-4 ASSTEPLVIRTDTQY
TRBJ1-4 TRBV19 ASLSGDRVNEKLF
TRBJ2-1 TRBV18 ASSPPRLAGVNEQF
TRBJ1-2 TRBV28 ASHTNYGYT
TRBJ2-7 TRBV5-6 ASSLSGLTYEQY
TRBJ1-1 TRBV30 ASAYTGNEAF
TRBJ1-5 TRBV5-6 ASSLLAAAFNQPQH
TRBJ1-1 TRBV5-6 ASSPDDRNTEAF
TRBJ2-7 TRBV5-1 ASSPFQGRSYEQY
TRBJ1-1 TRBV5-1 ASSFGTGAAEAF
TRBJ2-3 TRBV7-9 ASRPRSPTSGRTDTQY
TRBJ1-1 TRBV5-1 ASSFSVRGNTEAF
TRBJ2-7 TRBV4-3 ASSDPDRDFGEQY
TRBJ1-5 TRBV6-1 ASSEFIGRGNQPQH
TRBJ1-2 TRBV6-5 ASSYVPWTDDGYT
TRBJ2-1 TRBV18 ASSRDSTGYEQF
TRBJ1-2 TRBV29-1 SVVDSYGYT
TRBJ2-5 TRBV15 ATSDRVLETQY
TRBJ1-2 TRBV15 ATSTMVGDRGGYGYT
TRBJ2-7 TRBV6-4 ASSDSPGSTPYEQY